These T cell receptor beta chains were read from a single sample in a study of blood T cell repertoires in COVID-19. Some clones are missing from TCRdb's copy, which holds only in-frame ones; the method was immunoSEQ multiplex PCR. Among 150,000 to 200,000 clones listed, 80% to 85% were seen once. The sample taken for sequencing was peripheral blood. These receptors were taken from a woman in her seventies with COVID-19, enrolled during active disease. CDR3s leave out the opening cysteine and the closing phenylalanine or tryptophan. Fields, in order: V gene, J gene, D gene, CDR3 protein. The D gene is left open where the match is weak.

>TRBV7-2|TRBJ2-5|-
ASRRGPTDQETQY
>TRBV5-1|TRBJ1-3|-
ASSLISGSPSSGNTIY
>TRBV4-2|TRBJ2-7|TRBD2
ASSQALWTSGRYEQY
>TRBV7-7|TRBJ2-1|TRBD1
ASSRTGTGNPQEQF
>TRBV15|TRBJ2-2|TRBD2
ATSPTGLADSGELF
>TRBV24-1|TRBJ2-4|TRBD2
ATSDLKAGVNIQY
>TRBV4-2|TRBJ2-3|-
ASSQDKGGSTDTQY
>TRBV2|TRBJ1-5|-
ARSYEARPGQPQH
>TRBV30|TRBJ2-3|-
AWTTPPDTQY
>TRBV18|TRBJ1-1|-
ASSPLQEGTEAF
>TRBV10-3|TRBJ2-1|-
AISELGGKVNEQF
>TRBV28|TRBJ1-5|TRBD1
ASNDRGRGSQPQH
>TRBV6-6|TRBJ2-5|-
ASSSQGDPQETQY
>TRBV10-3|TRBJ2-6|TRBD1
AISGGQGISGANVLT
>TRBV9|TRBJ2-2|-
ASSVAPHSSTGELF
>TRBV28|TRBJ1-3|-
ASSSPSSGGNTIY
>TRBV18|TRBJ1-1|TRBD1
ASSLQGMRAEAF
>TRBV7-2|TRBJ2-1|TRBD1
ASSLAGTGTNNEQF
>TRBV27|TRBJ2-1|-
ASSLRGRVRGDNEQF
>TRBV6-6|TRBJ2-2|TRBD1
ASSGDSAGELF